This T cell receptor beta chain was obtained from a study of regulatory T cells in long-lasting Graves disease. This clonotype appeared many times. The time point is: newly diagnosed GD, antithyroid drugs for less than 3 months. Generation of the TCR library employed RNA extracted from PBMCs. Relying on iRepertoire HTBI primers and Arm-PCR of CDR3 regions, the team built TCR beta libraries. Each CDR3 protein gets one entry after TCRdb re-called the multiplex PCR reads with MiXCR. The table has a few hundred thousand distinct CDR3 sequences, over 15% seen once. These records were also assigned to another study, of T cells in Graves' hyperthyroidism and ophthalmopathy. That source notes: Through a model of 13 V-J features, ophthalmopathy was separated from stable hyperthyroidism.

The sequences come from peripheral blood mononuclear cells (PBMCs), collected at new diagnosis, from a patient treated with antithyroid drugs. The TCR comes from a woman between 18 and 29 years old with Graves disease.

CDR3 region: CASINTYEQYF. The CDR3 coding sequence is TGTGCCAGCATTAATACCTACGAGCAGTACTTC. This chain connects TRBV2 to TRBJ2-7; no firm D call. Trimming stripped 7 bases from V and 2 bases from J, with 6 bases between. Germline values: CDR1 SNHLY, CDR2 FYNNEI. The CDR3 covers 11 residues.